A selection of T cell receptor beta chains follows, all from one sample in a study of blood T cell repertoires in COVID-19. The method was immunoSEQ multiplex PCR; TCRdb's version includes in-frame clones alone and lacks a portion of them. The data contain 150,000 or so clones, about 83% of them singletons. The sequencing sample was made of PBMCs or T cells enriched from blood (not recorded which). The receptors here all came from a woman aged 45-59 years who had been exposed to COVID-19. Each CDR3 is given with its conserved first and last residue. D genes are given only for firm matches. Some rows mark clone size as missing; the rest say once, few, many or name a class of expanded clone.

clone size	V gene	D gene	J gene	CDR3 DNA	CDR3 protein
once	TRBV7-8	TRBD1	TRBJ1-4	TGTGCCAGCAGCACCTCCGGGACAGGGGGAGCAACTAATGAAAAACTGTTTTTT	CASSTSGTGGATNEKLFF
-	TRBV7-9	TRBD1	TRBJ2-5	TGTGCCAGCAGCTTGAAGGCAGGGGGCTTACAAGAGACCCAGTACTTC	CASSLKAGGLQETQYF
-	TRBV4-2	TRBD2	TRBJ2-1	TGTGCCAGCAGCCCGAGGACTAGCGGATACAATGAGCAGTTCTTC	CASSPRTSGYNEQFF
-	TRBV11-2	-	TRBJ2-7	TGTGCCAGCAGCGGCCCAAGGGACACCCCTTTCTACGAGCAGTACTTC	CASSGPRDTPFYEQYF
-	TRBV11-2	-	TRBJ2-5	TGTGCCAGCAGCTTAGGTCCAGGTACGCAAGAGACCCAGTACTTC	CASSLGPGTQETQYF
once	TRBV5-1	TRBD1	TRBJ2-2	TGCGCCAGCAGCGAGAGGACAGGGGGTTGGACCGGGGAGCTGTTTTTT	CASSERTGGWTGELFF
-	TRBV19	TRBD1	TRBJ2-3	TGTGCCAGTAGTACCGACAGGGGTGGAACGCAGTATTTT	CASSTDRGGTQYF
-	TRBV3-1/TRBV3-2	TRBD2	TRBJ2-5	TGTGCCAGCAGCCAAGGCGGGCTAGCGGGACCCACAGAGACCCAGTACTTC	CASSQGGLAGPTETQYF
-	TRBV7-2	TRBD1	TRBJ1-1	TGTGCCAGCAGCCATGTCAAATTTAGACAGGGCACTGAAGCTTTCTTT	CASSHVKFRQGTEAFF
-	TRBV7-9	-	TRBJ1-2	TGTGCCAGCAGCTTAGGTAGAACAGGGAACTATGGCTACACCTTC	CASSLGRTGNYGYTF
few	TRBV6-1	-	TRBJ1-1	TGTGCCAGCAGTGAATGGGGGGGAGAGACTGAAGCTTTCTTT	CASSEWGGETEAFF
-	TRBV12-3/TRBV12-4	-	TRBJ1-2	TGTGCCAGCGGTAAGCCGTACTATGGCTACACCTTC	CASGKPYYGYTF